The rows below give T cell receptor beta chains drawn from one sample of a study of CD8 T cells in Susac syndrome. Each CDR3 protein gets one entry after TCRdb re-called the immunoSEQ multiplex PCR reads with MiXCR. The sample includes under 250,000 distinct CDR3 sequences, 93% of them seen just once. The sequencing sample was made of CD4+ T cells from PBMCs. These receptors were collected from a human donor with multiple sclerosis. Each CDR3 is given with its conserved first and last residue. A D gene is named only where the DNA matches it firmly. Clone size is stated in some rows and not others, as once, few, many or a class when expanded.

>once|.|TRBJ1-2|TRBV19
CASSVDRALYGYTF
TGTGCCAGTAGTGTCGACCGCGCCTTGTATGGCTACACCTTC
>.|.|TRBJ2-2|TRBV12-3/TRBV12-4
CASSTPGPMNTGELFF
TGTGCCAGCAGTACTCCGGGACCGATGAACACCGGGGAGCTGTTTTTT
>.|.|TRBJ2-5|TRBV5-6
CASITSPGPGETQYF
TGTGCCAGCATCACATCCCCGGGCCCTGGGGAGACCCAGTACTTC
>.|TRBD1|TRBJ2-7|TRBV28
CASTLRDRRFYEQYF
TGTGCCAGCACCCTTAGGGACAGGAGATTCTACGAGCAGTACTTC
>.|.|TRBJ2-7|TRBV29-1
CSVEGRGPYEQYF
TGCAGCGTTGAAGGGCGGGGGCCCTACGAGCAGTACTTC
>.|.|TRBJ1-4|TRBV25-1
CASSERGWEEKLFF
TGTGCCAGCAGTGAACGAGGGTGGGAGGAAAAACTGTTTTTT
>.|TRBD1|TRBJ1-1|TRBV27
CASSWDRAKGTAFF
TGTGCCAGCTCCTGGGACAGGGCCAAAGGGACAGCTTTCTTT
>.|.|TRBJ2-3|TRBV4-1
CASSQVLRGSPDTQYF
TGCGCCAGCAGCCAAGTACTGCGAGGGTCCCCAGATACGCAGTATTTT
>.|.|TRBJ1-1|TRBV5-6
CASSLVTPRNTEAFF
TGTGCCAGCAGCTTGGTGACCCCCAGGAACACTGAAGCTTTCTTT
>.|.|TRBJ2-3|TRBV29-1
CSVGPDGESTQYF
TGCAGCGTTGGCCCGGACGGGGAAAGTACGCAGTATTTT
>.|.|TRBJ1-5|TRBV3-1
CASSQGGEPQHF
TGTGCCAGCAGCCAAGGGGGGGAGCCCCAGCATTTT
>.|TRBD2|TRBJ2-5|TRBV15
CATSRPRLAGDEETQYF
TGTGCCACCAGCAGACCACGACTAGCGGGAGATGAGGAGACCCAGTACTTC
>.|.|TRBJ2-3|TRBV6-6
CASSGDSLGGTDTQYF
TGTGCCAGCAGTGGAGACAGTTTAGGGGGCACAGATACGCAGTATTTT
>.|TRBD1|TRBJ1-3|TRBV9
CASSELDRDSGNTIYF
TGTGCCAGCAGCGAACTAGACAGGGACTCTGGAAACACCATATATTTT
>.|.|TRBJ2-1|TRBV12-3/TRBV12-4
CASSLGQRAYNEQFF
TGTGCCAGCAGTTTGGGCCAGAGAGCCTACAATGAGCAGTTCTTC
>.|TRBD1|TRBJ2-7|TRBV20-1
CSAADRVAYEQYF
TGCAGTGCCGCGGACAGGGTGGCCTACGAGCAGTACTTC
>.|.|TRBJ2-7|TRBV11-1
CASSLSKVEQYF
TGTGCCAGCAGCTTAAGCAAGGTTGAGCAGTACTTC
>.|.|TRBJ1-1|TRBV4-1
CASSQARGLGTEAFF
TGCGCCAGCAGCCAAGCTCGGGGCTTGGGCACTGAAGCTTTCTTT
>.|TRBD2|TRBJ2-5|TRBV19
CASSRAGVRGKETQYF
TGTGCCAGTAGTAGAGCGGGAGTACGGGGTAAAGAGACCCAGTACTTC
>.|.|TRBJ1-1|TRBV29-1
CSVAENTEVFF
TGCAGCGTCGCCGAGAACACTGAAGTTTTCTTT
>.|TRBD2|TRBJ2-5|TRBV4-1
CASSQVGGFQETQYF
TGCGCCAGCAGCCAAGTCGGGGGGTTCCAAGAGACCCAGTACTTC
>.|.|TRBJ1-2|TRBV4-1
CASSQRRTRIWYGYTF
TGCGCCAGCAGCCAACGACGGACAAGAATATGGTATGGCTACACCTTC
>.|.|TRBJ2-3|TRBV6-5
CASSYGPSGADTQYF
TGTGCCAGCAGTTACGGACCCTCAGGAGCAGATACGCAGTATTTT
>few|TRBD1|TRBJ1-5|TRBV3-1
CASSQGTGNQPQHF
TGTGCCAGCAGCCAAGGGACAGGGAATCAGCCCCAGCATTTT
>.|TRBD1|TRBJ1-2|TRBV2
CATGVGQAAGGYTF
TGTGCCACCGGAGTTGGACAGGCGGCGGGTGGCTACACCTTC
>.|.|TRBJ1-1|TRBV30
CAWSTTRNTEAFF
TGTGCCTGGAGCACCACACGGAACACTGAAGCTTTCTTT
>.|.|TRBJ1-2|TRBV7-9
CASSPSHGQNYGYTF
TGTGCCAGCAGCCCATCTCACGGTCAGAACTATGGCTACACCTTC
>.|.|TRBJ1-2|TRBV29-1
CSVDDLWPSGGYTF
TGCAGCGTTGATGATCTCTGGCCCTCGGGAGGCTACACCTTC
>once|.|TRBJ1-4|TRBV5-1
CASSVGRDLKLFF
TGCGCCAGCAGCGTTGGACGGGACCTCAAACTGTTTTTT
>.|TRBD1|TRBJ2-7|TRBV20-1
CSASPGQTRSEQYF
TGCAGTGCTAGTCCGGGACAGACGCGGAGCGAGCAGTACTTC
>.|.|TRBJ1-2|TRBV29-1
CSVVWGGDYGYTF
TGCAGCGTTGTATGGGGAGGGGACTATGGCTACACCTTC
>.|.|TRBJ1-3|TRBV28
CASKGGSRLISGNTIYF
TGTGCCAGCAAAGGCGGCAGCCGACTTATCTCTGGAAACACCATATATTTT
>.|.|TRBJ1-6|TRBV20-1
CSASPAAAPLNSPLHF
TGCAGTGCTAGTCCCGCGGCCGCACCTTTAAATTCACCCCTCCACTTT
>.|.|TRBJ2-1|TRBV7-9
CASSSKGGGVEQFF
TGTGCCAGCAGCTCCAAAGGGGGGGGCGTTGAGCAGTTCTTC
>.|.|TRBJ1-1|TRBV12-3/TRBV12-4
CASSFARMKNTEAFF
TGTGCCAGCAGTTTCGCCAGGATGAAGAACACTGAAGCTTTCTTT
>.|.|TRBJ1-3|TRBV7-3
CASRSRNGNTIYF
TGTGCCAGCCGTAGTCGGAATGGAAACACCATATATTTT
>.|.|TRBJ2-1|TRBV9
CASSVVGVPSYNEQFF
TGTGCCAGCAGCGTAGTGGGCGTCCCCTCCTACAATGAGCAGTTCTTC
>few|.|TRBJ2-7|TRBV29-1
CSVRTVRLQYF
TGCAGCGTTAGGACTGTACGGTTGCAGTACTTC
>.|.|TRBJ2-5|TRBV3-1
CASSQATAQTQYF
TGTGCCAGCAGCCAAGCCACGGCGCAGACCCAGTACTTC
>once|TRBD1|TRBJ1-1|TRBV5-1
CASSLGQGATEAFF
TGCGCCAGCAGCCTCGGACAGGGGGCCACTGAAGCTTTCTTT
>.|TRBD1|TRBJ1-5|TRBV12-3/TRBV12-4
CASSPDRGWDNQPQHF
TGTGCCAGCAGTCCGGACAGGGGTTGGGACAATCAGCCCCAGCATTTT
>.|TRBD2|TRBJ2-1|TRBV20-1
CSAASGRDNEQFF
TGCAGTGCCGCATCCGGGAGGGACAATGAGCAGTTCTTC
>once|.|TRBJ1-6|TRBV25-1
CASSEYRGSGNSPLHF
TGTGCCAGCAGTGAATACCGGGGTAGTGGCAATTCACCCCTCCACTTT
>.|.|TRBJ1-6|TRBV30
CAWTGEDYNSPLHF
TGTGCCTGGACGGGGGAGGACTATAATTCACCCCTCCACTTT
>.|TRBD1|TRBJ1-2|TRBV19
CASSGARQGEGYGYTF
TGTGCCAGTAGTGGGGCCCGACAGGGAGAAGGCTATGGCTACACCTTC
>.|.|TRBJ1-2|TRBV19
CASSIEGAGTYGYTF
TGTGCCAGTAGTATAGAAGGGGCCGGTACCTATGGCTACACCTTC
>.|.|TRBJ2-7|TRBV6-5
CASTRGTGSSYEQYF
TGTGCCAGCACCCGGGGAACAGGTAGCTCCTACGAGCAGTACTTC
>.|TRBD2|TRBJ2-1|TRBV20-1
CSASSGRAWDEQFF
TGCAGTGCCAGTAGCGGGAGGGCGTGGGATGAGCAGTTCTTC
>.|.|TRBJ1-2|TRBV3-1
CASSQVGGRSYTF
TGTGCCAGCAGCCAAGTTGGGGGGCGAAGCTACACCTTC
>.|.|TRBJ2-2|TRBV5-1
CASSPLALGGELFF
TGCGCCAGCAGCCCACTAGCATTAGGCGGGGAGCTGTTTTTT
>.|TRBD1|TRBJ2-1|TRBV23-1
CASSRRDRVNNEQFF
TGCGCCAGCAGTCGCCGGGACAGGGTTAACAATGAGCAGTTCTTC
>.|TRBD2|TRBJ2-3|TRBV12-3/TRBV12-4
CASSQTAGLAANSQYF
TGTGCCAGCAGTCAGACGGCGGGACTAGCGGCGAACTCGCAGTATTTT
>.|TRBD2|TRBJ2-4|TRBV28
CASSLSRAGGENIQYF
TGTGCCAGCAGTTTATCCCGAGCGGGGGGGGAAAACATTCAGTACTTC
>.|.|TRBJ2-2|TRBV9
CASSPGSAPGELFF
TGTGCCAGCAGCCCTGGGTCCGCGCCCGGGGAGCTGTTTTTT